The clone carrying this TCR beta chain counts as medium-sized. The antigen remains unidentified. Findings of the study overall: In terms of TCR gene usage, tumor memory CD4+ T cells clustered together with blood and lymph node memory CD4+ cells, as well as with lymph node naive CD4+ cells. Greatest tumor Treg TCR overlap was with tumor naive CD4+ cells. Naive CD4+ cells shared about 14% of tumor Treg sequences.

This CDR3 is built from 12 residues. The V gene lost 3 bases and the J gene lost 7 bases, with 9 bases spanning the gap. TRBV12-4/TRBJ1-2 clonotypes were amplified with adaptor-ligated barcode primers. In TCRdb, the multiplex PCR reads were re-called with MiXCR into one record per CDR3 protein. The table records 800 to 950 distinct CDR3 sequences, more than 10% of them present only once. Naive CD4+ cells had CD25+ Tregs removed. The sequencing input was naive CD4+ T cells sorted from blood. Subset described: naive CD4+ T cells, CD4+CD45RA+CD25-. The receptor comes from a female donor with breast cancer. The rearrangement uses TRBV12-3 or TRBV12-4 and TRBJ1-2; the D is unclear. The CDR3 region is CASSFRQAGYTF. Here the CDR3 DNA reads TGTGCCAGCAGTTTTAGGCAGGCTGGCTACACCTTC.